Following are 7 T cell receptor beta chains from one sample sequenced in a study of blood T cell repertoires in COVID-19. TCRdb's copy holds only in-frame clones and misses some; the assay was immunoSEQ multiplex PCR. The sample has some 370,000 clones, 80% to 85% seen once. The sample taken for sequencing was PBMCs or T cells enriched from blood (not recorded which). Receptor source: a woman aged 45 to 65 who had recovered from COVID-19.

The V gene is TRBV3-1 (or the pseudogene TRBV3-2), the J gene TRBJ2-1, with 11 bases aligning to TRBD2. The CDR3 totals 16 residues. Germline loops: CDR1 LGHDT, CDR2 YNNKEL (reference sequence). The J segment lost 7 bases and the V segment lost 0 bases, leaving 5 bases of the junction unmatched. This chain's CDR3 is CASSQDGTSGGNEQFF. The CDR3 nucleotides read TGTGCCAGCAGCCAAGATGGGACTAGCGGCGGGAATGAGCAGTTCTTC.

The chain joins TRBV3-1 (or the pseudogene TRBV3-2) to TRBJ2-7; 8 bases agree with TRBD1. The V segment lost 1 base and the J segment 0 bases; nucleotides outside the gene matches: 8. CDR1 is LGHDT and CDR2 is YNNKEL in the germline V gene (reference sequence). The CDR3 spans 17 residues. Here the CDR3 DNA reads TGTGCCAGCAGCCAAGTGGACAGGGAAAGGTCCTCCTACGAGCAGTACTTC. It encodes CASSQVDRERSSYEQYF.

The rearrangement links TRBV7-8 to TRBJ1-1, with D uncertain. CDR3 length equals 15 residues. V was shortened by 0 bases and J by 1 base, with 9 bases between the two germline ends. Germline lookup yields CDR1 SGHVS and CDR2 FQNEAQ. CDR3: CASSLASTPNTEAFF. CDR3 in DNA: TGTGCCAGCAGCTTAGCCTCGACACCGAACACTGAAGCTTTCTTT.

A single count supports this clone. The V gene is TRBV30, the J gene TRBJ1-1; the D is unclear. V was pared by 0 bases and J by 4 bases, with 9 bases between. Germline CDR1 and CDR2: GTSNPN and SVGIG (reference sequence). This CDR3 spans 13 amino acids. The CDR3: CAWSVLGPTEAFF. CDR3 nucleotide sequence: TGTGCCTGGAGTGTACTAGGACCCACTGAAGCTTTCTTT. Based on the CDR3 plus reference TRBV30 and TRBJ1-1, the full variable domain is SQTIHQWPATLVQPVGSPLSLECTVEGTSNPNLYWYRQAAGRGLQLLFYSVGIGQISSEVPQNLSASRPQDRQFILSSKKLLLSDSGFYLCAWSVLGPTEAFFGQGTRLTVV.

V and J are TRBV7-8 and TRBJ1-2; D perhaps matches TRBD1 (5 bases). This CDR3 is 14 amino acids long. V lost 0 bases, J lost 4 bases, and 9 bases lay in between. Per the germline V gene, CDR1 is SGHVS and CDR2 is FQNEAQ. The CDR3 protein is CASSLADRIYGYTF. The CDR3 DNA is TGTGCCAGCAGCTTAGCCGACAGAATCTATGGCTACACCTTC.

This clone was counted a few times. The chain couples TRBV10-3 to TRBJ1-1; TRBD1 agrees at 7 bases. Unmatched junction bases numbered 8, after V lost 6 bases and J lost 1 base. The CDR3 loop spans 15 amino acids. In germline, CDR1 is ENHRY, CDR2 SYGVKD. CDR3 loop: CAISEGGQWNTEAFF. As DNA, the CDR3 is TGTGCCATCAGCGAGGGGGGACAGTGGAACACTGAAGCTTTCTTT.

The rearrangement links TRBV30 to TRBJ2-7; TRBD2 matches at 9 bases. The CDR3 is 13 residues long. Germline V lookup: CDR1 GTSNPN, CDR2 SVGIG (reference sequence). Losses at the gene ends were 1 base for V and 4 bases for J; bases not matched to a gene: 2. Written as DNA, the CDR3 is TGTGCCTGGAGTGGCGGGGGGGGTTACGAGCAGTACTTC. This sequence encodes CAWSGGGGYEQYF.